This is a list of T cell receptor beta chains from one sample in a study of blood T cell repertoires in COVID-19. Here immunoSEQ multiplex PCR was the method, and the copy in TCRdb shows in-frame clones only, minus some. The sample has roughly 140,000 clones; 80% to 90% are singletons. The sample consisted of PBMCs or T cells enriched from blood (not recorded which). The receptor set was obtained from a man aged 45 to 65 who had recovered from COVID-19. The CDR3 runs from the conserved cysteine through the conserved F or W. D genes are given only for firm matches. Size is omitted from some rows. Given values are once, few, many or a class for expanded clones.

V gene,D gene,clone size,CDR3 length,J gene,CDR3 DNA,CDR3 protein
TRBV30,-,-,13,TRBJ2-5,TGTGCCTGGAGTGTACTGTTCCAAGAGACCCAGTACTTC,CAWSVLFQETQYF
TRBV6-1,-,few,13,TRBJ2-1,TGTGCCAGCAGTGAAGCGAGGTCAGGGGTGCAGTTCTTC,CASSEARSGVQFF
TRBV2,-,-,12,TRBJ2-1,TGTGCCAGCATTAGCCCCGGTAATGAGCAGTTCTTC,CASISPGNEQFF
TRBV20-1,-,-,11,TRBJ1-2,TGCAGTGCTAGAAAAGGGGATGGCTACACCTTC,CSARKGDGYTF
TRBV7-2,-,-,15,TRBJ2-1,TGTGCCAGCAGCTTAGACGGACAGCCTGGTATAGGCACGTTCTTC,CASSLDGQPGIGTFF
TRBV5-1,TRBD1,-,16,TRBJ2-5,TGCGCCAGCAGCTTGGGACAGGGTAGTTTTAGAGAGACCCAGTACTTC,CASSLGQGSFRETQYF
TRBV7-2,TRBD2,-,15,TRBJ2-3,TGTGCCAGCAGCATACCGACTAGCGGGGCAGATACGCAGTATTTT,CASSIPTSGADTQYF
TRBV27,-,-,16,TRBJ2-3,TGTGCCAGCAGTCCCGTTCGGGGGGCGGGCACAGATACGCAGTATTTT,CASSPVRGAGTDTQYF
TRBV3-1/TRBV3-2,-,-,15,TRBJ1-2,TGTGCCAGCAGCCGTCAAGGGGGTTTCGGCTATGGCTACACCTTC,CASSRQGGFGYGYTF
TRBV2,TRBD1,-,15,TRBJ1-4,TGTGCCAGCAGCCGGGACAGGCGGCAGAATGAAAAACTGTTTTTT,CASSRDRRQNEKLFF
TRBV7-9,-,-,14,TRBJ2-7,TGTGCCAGCAGCTTAAGTTCCGGGTACTCCGAGCAGTACTTC,CASSLSSGYSEQYF
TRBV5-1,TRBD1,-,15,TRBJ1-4,TGCGCCAGCAGCCCGGGACAGGGCATTAATGAAAAACTGTTTTTT,CASSPGQGINEKLFF
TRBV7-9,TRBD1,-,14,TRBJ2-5,TGTGCCAGCAGCTTACAGGGGGCTGGGGAGACCCAGTACTTC,CASSLQGAGETQYF
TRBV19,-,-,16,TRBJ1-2,TGTGCCAGTAGTATATTATCTTCTGGACAGACCTATGGCTACACCTTC,CASSILSSGQTYGYTF
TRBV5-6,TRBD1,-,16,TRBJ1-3,TGTGCCAGCAGCCCACAGGGGAGCACTCTGGGAAACACCATATATTTT,CASSPQGSTLGNTIYF
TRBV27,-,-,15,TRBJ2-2,TGTGCCAGCAGTTTAAGGTCAGGGGAAACCGGGGAGCTGTTTTTT,CASSLRSGETGELFF
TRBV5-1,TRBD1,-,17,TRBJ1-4,TGCGCCAGCAGCTTGGTAGGGGACAGGTCTGGTAATGAAAAACTGTTTTTT,CASSLVGDRSGNEKLFF
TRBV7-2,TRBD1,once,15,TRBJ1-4,TGTGCCAGCAGCTCACACGGGACAGGGGTTGAAAAACTGTTTTTT,CASSSHGTGVEKLFF
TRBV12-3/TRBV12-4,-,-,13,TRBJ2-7,TGTGCCAGCAGTTTATACACTACCTACGAGCAGTACTTC,CASSLYTTYEQYF
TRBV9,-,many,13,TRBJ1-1,TGTGCCAGCAGCGTTGGGGGGACGACTGAAGCTTTCTTT,CASSVGGTTEAFF
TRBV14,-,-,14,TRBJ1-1,TGTGCCAGCAGCCAAGAGGTGCGGAACACTGAAGCTTTCTTT,CASSQEVRNTEAFF
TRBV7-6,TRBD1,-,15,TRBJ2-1,TGTGCCAGCAGCTTAGGGTGGGACAGGGTCAATGAGCAGTTCTTC,CASSLGWDRVNEQFF
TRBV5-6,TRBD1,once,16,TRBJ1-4,TGTGCCAGCAGCTTGGGCGGACAGGGGGCGTATGAAAAACTGTTTTTT,CASSLGGQGAYEKLFF
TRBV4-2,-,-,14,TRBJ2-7,TGTGCCAGCAGCCAAAGGACTACCCTTTCTGAGCAGTACTTC,CASSQRTTLSEQYF